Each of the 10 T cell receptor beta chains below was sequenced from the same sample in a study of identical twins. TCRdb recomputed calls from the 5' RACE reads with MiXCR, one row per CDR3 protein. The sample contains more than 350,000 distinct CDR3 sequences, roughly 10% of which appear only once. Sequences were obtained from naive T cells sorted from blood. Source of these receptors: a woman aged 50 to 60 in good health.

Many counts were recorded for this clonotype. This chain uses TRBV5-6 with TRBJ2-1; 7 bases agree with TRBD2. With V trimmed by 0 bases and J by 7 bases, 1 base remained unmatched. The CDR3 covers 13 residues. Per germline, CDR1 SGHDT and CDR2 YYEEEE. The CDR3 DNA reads TGTGCCAGCAGCTTGGTCGGGAGGAATGAGCAGTTCTTC. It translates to CASSLVGRNEQFF.

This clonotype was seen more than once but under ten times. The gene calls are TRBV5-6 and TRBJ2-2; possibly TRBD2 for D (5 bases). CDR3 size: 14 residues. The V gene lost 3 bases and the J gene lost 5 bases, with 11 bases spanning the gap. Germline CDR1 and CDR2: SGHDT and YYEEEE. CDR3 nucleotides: TGTGCCAGCAGCTACGAGCGGAGTACCGGGGAGCTGTTTTTT. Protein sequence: CASSYERSTGELFF. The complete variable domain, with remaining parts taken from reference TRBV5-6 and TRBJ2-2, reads DAGVTQSPTHLIKTRGQQVTLRCSPKSGHDTVSWYQQALGQGPQFIFQYYEEEERQRGNFPDRFSGHQFPNYSSELNVNALLLGDSALYLCASSYERSTGELFFGEGSRLTVL.

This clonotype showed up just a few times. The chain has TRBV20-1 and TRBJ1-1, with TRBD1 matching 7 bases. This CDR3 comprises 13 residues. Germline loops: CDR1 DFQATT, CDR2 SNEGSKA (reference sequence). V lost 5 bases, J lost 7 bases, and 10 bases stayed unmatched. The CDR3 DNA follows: TGCAGTGCTTCAAAACCTAGGGACAGTGAAGCTTTCTTT. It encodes CSASKPRDSEAFF.

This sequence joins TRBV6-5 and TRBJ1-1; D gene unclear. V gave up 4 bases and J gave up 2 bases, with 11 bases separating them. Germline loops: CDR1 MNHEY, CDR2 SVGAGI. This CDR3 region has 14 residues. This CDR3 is CASSSPNRNTEAFF. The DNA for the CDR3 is TGTGCCAGCAGTTCGCCTAACAGAAACACTGAAGCTTTCTTT.

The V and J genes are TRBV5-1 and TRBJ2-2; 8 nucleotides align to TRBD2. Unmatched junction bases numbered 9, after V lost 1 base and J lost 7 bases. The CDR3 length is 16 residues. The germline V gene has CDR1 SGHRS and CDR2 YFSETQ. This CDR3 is CASSLHGTSYVGELFF. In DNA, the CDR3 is TGCGCCAGCAGCTTGCACGGGACTAGTTACGTCGGGGAGCTGTTTTTT.

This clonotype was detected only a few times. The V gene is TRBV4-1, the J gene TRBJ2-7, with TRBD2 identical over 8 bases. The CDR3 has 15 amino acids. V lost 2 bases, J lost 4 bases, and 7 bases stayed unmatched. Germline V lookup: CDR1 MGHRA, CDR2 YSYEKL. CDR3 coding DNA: TGCGCCAGCAGCCAACGAGCGGGAGTGGGGTACGAGCAGTACTTC. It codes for CASSQRAGVGYEQYF.

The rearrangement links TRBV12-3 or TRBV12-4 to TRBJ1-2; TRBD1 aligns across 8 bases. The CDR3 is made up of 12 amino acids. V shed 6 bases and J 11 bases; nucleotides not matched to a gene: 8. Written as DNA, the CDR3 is TGTGCCAGCAGCTCCCCGGGACAGGAGTACACCTTC. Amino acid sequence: CASSSPGQEYTF.

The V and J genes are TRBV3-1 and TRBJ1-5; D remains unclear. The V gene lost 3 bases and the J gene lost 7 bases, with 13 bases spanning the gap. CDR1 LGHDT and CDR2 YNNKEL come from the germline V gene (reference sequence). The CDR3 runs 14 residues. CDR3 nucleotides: TGTGCCAGCAGCCACGGGAGATCGGTACAGCCCCAGCATTTT. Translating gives CASSHGRSVQPQHF.

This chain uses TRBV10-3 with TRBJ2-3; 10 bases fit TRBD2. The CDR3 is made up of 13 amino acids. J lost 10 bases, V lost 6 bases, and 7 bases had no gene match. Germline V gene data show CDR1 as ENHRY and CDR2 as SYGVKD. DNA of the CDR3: TGTGCCATCAGCGGTGGACTAGCGGAGCCGCAGTATTTT. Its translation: CAISGGLAEPQYF.

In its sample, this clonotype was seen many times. CDR3 coding DNA: TGTGCCAGCAGTTCGCTGGGAGGATCCTACAATGAGCAGTTCTTC. This translates into CASSSLGGSYNEQFF. V is TRBV27 and J is TRBJ2-1; tentative D call: TRBD2 (6 bases). The germline gives CDR1 MNHEY, CDR2 SMNVEV (reference sequence). The V end lost 4 bases, the J end lost 1 base, and 11 bases lay between the germline ends. The CDR3 totals 15 residues.